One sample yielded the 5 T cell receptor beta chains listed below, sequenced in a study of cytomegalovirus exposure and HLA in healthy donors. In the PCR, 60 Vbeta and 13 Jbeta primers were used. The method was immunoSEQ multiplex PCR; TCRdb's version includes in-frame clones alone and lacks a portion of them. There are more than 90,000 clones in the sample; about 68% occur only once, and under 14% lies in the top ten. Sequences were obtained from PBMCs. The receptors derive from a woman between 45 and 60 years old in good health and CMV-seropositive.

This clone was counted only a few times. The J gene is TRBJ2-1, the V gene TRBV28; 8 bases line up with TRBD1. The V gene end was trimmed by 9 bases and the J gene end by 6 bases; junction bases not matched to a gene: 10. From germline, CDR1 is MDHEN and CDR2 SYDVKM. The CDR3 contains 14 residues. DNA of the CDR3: TGTGCCAGTTCGGACAGGGTGGGTCTCAATGAGCAGTTCTTC. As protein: CASSDRVGLNEQFF. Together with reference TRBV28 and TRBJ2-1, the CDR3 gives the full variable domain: DVKVTQSSRYLVKRTGEKVFLECVQDMDHENMFWYRQDPGLGLRLIYFSYDVKMKEKGDIPEGYSVSREKKERFSLILESASTNQTSMYLCASSDRVGLNEQFFGPGTRLTVL.

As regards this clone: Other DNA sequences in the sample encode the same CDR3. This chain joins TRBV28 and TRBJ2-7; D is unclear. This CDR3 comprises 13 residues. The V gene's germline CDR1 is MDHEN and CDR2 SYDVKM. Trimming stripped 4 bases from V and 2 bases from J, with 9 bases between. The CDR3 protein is CASSYSPAYEQYF. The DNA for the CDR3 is TGTGCCAGCAGTTACTCCCCTGCCTACGAGCAGTACTTC.

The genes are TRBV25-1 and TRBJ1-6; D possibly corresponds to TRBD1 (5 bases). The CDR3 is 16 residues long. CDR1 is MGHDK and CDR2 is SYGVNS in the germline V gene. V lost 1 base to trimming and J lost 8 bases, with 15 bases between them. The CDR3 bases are TGTGCCAGCAGTGAATGGGGCAGCCGGCCGGATTCACCCCTCCACTTT. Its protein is CASSEWGSRPDSPLHF.

The CDR3 is CASGRESGELFF. The CDR3 nucleotides read TGTGCCAGCGGAAGGGAGTCCGGGGAGCTGTTTTTT. The V call is TRBV2, the J call TRBJ2-2; weak D call: TRBD2 (5 bases). The ends were cut back, 8 bases at V and 6 bases at J, with 10 bases in the middle. Per the germline V gene, CDR1 is SNHLY and CDR2 is FYNNEI. This CDR3 spans 12 amino acids.

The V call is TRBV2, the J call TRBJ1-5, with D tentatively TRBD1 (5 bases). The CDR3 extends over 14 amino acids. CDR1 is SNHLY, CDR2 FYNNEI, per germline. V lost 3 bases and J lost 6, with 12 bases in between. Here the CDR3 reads CASSEGGAGQPQHF. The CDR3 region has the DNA TGTGCCAGCAGTGAGGGCGGGGCCGGTCAGCCCCAGCATTTT.